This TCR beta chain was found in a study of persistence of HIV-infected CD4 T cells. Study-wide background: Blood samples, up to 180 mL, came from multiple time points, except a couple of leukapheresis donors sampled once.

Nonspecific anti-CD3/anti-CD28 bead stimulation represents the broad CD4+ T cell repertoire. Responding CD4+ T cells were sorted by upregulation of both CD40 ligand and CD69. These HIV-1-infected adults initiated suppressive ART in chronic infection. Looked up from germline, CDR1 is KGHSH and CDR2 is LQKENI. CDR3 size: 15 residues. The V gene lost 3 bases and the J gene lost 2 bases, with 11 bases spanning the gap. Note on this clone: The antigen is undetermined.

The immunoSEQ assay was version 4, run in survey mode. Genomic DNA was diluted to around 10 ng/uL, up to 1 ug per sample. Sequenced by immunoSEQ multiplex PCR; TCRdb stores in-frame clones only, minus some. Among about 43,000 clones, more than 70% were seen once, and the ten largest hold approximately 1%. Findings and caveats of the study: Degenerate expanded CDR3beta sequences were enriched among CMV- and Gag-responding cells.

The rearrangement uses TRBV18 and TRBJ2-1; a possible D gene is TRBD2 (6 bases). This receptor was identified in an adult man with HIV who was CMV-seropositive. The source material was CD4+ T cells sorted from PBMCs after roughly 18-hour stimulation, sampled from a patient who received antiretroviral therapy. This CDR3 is CASSPPGLTYNEQFF. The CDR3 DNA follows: TGTGCCAGCTCACCCCCGGGACTGACCTACAATGAGCAGTTCTTC.